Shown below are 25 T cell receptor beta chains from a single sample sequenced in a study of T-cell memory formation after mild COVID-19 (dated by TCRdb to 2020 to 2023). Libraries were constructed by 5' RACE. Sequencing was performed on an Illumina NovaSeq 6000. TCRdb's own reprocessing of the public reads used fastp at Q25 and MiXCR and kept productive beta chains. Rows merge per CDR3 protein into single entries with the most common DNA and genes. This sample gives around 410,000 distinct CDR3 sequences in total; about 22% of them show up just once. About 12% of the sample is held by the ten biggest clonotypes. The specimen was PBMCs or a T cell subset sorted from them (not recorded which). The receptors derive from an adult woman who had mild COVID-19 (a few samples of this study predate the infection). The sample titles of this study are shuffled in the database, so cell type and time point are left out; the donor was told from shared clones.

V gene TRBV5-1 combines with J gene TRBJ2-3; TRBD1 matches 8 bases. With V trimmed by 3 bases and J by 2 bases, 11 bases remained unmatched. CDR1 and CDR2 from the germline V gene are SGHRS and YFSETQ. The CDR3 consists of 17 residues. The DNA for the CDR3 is TGCGCCAGCAGCTCCCCATCCGACAGGGGAATCACAGATACGCAGTATTTT. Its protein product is CASSSPSDRGITDTQYF.

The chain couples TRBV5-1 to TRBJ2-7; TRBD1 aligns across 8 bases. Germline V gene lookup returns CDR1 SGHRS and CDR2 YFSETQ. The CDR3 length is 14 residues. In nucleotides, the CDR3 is TGCGCCAGCAGCTTGACCTCCGGGACAGGCACATTGTTCGTC. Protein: CASSLTSGTGTLFV.

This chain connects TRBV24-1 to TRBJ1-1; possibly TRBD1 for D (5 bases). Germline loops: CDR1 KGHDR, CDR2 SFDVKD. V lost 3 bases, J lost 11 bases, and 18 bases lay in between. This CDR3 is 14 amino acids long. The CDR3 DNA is TGTGCCACCAGTGATGGCAGGGCTTCAGCGGGGGCTTTCTTT. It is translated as CATSDGRASAGAFF.

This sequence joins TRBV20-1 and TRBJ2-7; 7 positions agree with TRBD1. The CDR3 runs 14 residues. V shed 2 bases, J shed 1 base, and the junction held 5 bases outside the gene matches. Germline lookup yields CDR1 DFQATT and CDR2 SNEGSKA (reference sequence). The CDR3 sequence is CSARSGTASYEQYF. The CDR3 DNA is TGCAGTGCTAGATCAGGGACAGCATCCTACGAGCAGTACTTC.

CDR3 nucleotides: TGTGCCAGCAGTGATATCTCCAGCTCCGGGGAGCTGTTTTTT. It specifies CASSDISSSGELFF. The chain combines TRBV6-2 or TRBV6-3 with TRBJ2-2, with D unresolved. The V and J ends lost 5 bases and 6 bases respectively, with 13 bases between them. CDR3 size: 14 residues. Germline CDR1 MNHEY, CDR2 SVGEGT.

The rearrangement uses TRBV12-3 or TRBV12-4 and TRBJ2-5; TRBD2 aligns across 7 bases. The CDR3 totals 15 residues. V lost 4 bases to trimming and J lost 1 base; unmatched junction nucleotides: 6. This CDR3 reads CASSSTLAAQETQYF. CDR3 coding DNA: TGTGCCAGCAGTTCAACGCTAGCGGCCCAAGAGACCCAGTACTTC.

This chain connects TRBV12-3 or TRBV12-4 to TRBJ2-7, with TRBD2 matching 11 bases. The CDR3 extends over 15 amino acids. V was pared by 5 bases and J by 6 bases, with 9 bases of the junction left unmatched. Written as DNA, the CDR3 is TGTGCCAGCAGTAACCGACTAGCGGGACCGGGCGAGCAGTACTTC. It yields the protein CASSNRLAGPGEQYF.

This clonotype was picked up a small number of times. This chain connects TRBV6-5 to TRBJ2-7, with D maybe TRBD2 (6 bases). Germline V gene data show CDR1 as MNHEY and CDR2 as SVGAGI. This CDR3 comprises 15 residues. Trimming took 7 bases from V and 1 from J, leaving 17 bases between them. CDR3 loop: CASKVRGDLSYEQYF. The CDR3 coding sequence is TGTGCCAGCAAAGTGCGGGGCGACCTTTCCTACGAGCAGTACTTC.

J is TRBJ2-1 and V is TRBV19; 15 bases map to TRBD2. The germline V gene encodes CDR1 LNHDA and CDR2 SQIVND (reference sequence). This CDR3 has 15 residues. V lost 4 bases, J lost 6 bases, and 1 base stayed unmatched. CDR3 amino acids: CASSKGLAGGNEQFF. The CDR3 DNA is TGTGCCAGTAGTAAGGGACTAGCGGGAGGCAATGAGCAGTTCTTC.

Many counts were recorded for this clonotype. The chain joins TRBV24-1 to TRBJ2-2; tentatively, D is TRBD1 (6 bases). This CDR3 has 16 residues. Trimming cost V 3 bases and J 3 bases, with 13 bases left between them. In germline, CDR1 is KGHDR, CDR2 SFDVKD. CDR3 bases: TGTGCCACCAGTGATCCTACAGGGAAGGACACCGGGGAGCTGTTTTTT. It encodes CATSDPTGKDTGELFF.

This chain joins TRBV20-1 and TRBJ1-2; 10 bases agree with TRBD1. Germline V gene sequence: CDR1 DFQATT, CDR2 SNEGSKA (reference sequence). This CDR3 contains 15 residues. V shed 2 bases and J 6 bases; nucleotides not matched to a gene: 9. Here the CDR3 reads CSARTGTGDVDGYTF. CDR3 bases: TGCAGTGCTAGAACCGGGACAGGGGATGTGGATGGCTACACCTTC.

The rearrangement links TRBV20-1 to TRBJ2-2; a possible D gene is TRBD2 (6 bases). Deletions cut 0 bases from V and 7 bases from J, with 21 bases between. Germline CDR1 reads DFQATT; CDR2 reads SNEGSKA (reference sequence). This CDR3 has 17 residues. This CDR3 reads CSARDGWGDSGVGELFF. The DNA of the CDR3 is TGCAGTGCTAGAGATGGTTGGGGGGACTCGGGTGTCGGGGAGCTGTTTTTT.

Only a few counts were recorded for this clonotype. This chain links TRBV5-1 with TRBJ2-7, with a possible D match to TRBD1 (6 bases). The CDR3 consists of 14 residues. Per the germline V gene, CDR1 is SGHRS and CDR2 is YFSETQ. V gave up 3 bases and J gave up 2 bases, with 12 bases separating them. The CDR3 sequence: CASSSRQDTYEQYF. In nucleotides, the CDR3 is TGCGCCAGCAGCTCCCGACAGGACACCTACGAGCAGTACTTC.

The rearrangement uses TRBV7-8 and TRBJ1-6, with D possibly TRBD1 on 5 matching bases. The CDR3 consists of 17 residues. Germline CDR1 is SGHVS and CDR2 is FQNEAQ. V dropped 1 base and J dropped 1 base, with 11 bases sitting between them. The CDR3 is CASSLDSRGSYNSPLHF. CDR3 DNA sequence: TGTGCCAGCAGCTTAGATTCGCGGGGGTCCTATAATTCACCCCTCCACTTT.

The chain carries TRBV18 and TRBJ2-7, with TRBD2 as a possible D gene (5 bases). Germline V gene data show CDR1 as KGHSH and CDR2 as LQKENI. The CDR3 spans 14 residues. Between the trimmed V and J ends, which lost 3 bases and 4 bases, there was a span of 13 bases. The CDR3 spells CASSPPASGYEQYF. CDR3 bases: TGTGCCAGCTCACCTCCAGCGAGCGGATACGAGCAGTACTTC.

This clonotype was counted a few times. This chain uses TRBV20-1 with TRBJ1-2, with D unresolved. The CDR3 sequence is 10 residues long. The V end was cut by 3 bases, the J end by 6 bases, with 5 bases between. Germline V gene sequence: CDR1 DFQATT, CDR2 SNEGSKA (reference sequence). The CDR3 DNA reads TGCAGTGCTAGTCGAGATGGCTACACCTTC. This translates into CSASRDGYTF.

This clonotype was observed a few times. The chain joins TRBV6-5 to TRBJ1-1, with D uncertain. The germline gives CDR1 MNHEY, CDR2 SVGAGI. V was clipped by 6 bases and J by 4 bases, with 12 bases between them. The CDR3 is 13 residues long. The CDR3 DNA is TGTGCCAGCAGACCAGCGGGCCCCACTGAAGCTTTCTTT. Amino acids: CASRPAGPTEAFF.

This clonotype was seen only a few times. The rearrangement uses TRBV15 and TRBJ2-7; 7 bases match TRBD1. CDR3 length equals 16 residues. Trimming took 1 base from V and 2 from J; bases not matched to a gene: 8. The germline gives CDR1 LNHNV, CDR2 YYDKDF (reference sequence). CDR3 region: CATSRGQQGPTYEQYF. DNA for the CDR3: TGTGCCACCAGCAGAGGCCAACAGGGGCCCACCTACGAGCAGTACTTC.

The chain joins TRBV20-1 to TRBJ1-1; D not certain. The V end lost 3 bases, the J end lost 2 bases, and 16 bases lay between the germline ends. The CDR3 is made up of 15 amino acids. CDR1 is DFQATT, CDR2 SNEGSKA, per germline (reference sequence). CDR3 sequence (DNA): TGCAGTGCTAGCCTAAGGAAAGGGCCTAACACTGAAGCTTTCTTT. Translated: CSASLRKGPNTEAFF.

The CDR3 loop reads CASSPGLSNYGYTF. The CDR3 nucleotides read TGTGCCAGCAGCCCGGGACTTTCTAACTATGGCTACACCTTC. The chain employs TRBV3-1 and TRBJ1-2; D may be TRBD1 (5 bases). The V end lost 4 bases, the J end lost 0 bases, and 9 bases lay between the germline ends. This CDR3 is 14 amino acids long. Looked up from germline, CDR1 is LGHDT and CDR2 is YNNKEL (reference sequence).

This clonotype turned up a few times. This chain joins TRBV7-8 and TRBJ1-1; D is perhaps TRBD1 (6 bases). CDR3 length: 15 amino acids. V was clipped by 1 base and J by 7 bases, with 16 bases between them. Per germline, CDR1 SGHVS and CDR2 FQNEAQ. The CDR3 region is CASSLVGGQGNEAFF. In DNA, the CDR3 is TGTGCCAGCAGCTTAGTCGGGGGGCAAGGAAATGAAGCTTTCTTT. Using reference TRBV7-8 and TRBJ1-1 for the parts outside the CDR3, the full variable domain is GAGVSQSPRYKVAKRGQDVALRCDPISGHVSLFWYQQALGQGPEFLTYFQNEAQLDKSGLPSDRFFAERPEGSVSTLKIQRTQQEDSAVYLCASSLVGGQGNEAFFGQGTRLTVV.

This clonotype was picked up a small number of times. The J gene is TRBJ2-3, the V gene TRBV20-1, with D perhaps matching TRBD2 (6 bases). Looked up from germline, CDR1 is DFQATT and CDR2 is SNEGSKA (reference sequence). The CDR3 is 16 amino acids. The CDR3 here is CRVEWGGIPSTDTQYF. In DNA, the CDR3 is TGCAGGGTAGAATGGGGCGGGATTCCTAGCACAGATACGCAGTATTTT.

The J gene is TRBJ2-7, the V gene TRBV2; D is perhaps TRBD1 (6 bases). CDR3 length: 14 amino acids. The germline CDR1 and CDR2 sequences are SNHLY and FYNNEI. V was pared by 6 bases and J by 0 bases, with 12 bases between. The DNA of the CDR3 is TGTGCCAGCAGGAATAGGGGGTACTCCTACGAGCAGTACTTC. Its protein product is CASRNRGYSYEQYF.

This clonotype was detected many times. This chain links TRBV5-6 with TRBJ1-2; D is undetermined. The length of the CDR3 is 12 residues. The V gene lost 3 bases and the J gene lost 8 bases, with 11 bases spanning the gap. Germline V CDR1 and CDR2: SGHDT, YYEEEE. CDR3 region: CASSSGFAGYTF. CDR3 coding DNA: TGTGCCAGCAGCTCCGGATTCGCAGGCTACACCTTC. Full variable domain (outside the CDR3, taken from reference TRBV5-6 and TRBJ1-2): DAGVTQSPTHLIKTRGQQVTLRCSPKSGHDTVSWYQQALGQGPQFIFQYYEEEERQRGNFPDRFSGHQFPNYSSELNVNALLLGDSALYLCASSSGFAGYTFGSGTRLTVV.

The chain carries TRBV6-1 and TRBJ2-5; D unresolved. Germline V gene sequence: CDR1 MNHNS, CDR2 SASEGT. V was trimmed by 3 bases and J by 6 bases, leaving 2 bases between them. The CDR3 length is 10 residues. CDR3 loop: CASSEQTQYF. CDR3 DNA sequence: TGTGCCAGCAGTGAGCAGACCCAGTACTTC.